These 23 T cell receptor beta chains were all obtained from the same sample, sequenced in a study of T-cell reconstitution after alpha-beta-depleted transplantation in children. This sample's TCRbeta library carried unique molecular identifier barcodes. TCRdb processed the PCR reads anew with MiXCR; each CDR3 protein has one entry. The sample lists 200,000 to 250,000 distinct CDR3 sequences; approximately 9.8% were seen once. The sample in question was PBMCs from the stem cell graft donor, obtained from the stem cell graft. These TCRs come from a human donor who donated a stem cell graft to a child with SCID.

This clonotype has only a few counts. The gene calls are TRBV5-1 and TRBJ1-2, with D uncertain. V lost 3 bases and J lost 3, with 6 bases in between. The CDR3 runs 12 residues. In germline, CDR1 is SGHRS, CDR2 YFSETQ. CDR3 in DNA: TGCGCCAGCAGCTCCTGGGACTATGGCTACACCTTC. It encodes CASSSWDYGYTF.

There are many counts of this clonotype. The rearrangement links TRBV5-1 to TRBJ2-1; D may be TRBD1 (5 bases). This CDR3 comprises 11 residues. V was clipped by 6 bases and J by 8 bases, with 9 bases between them. The germline gives CDR1 SGHRS, CDR2 YFSETQ. The CDR3 spells CASTTGDEQFF. The CDR3 DNA follows: TGCGCCAGCACCACAGGAGATGAGCAGTTCTTC.

This clonotype was detected ten times or more. The J gene is TRBJ2-1, the V gene TRBV7-8; 11 bases line up with TRBD1. This CDR3 region has 18 residues. J gave up 7 bases and V 5 bases, and 16 bases lay outside the gene matches. CDR1 SGHVS and CDR2 FQNEAQ come from the germline V gene. CDR3 region: CASSPYAAGQGAGNEQFF. For the CDR3, the DNA is TGTGCCAGCAGCCCATATGCTGCCGGACAGGGGGCTGGAAATGAGCAGTTCTTC.

This clonotype was counted at least ten times. The V call is TRBV7-9, the J call TRBJ2-1; 7 nucleotides agree with TRBD1. This CDR3 contains 15 residues. Per the germline V gene, CDR1 is SEHNR and CDR2 is FQNEAQ (reference sequence). V gave up 4 bases and J gave up 4 bases; unmatched junction bases: 7. The CDR3 sequence: CASSSPTGSYNEQFF. The CDR3, as DNA: TGTGCCAGCAGCTCCCCGACAGGGTCTTACAATGAGCAGTTCTTC.

This clonotype was counted ten times or more. The chain carries TRBV5-1 and TRBJ2-3, with TRBD2 matching over 10 bases. With V trimmed by 0 bases and J by 2 bases, 6 bases remained unmatched. The CDR3 runs 17 residues. CDR1 is SGHRS and CDR2 is YFSETQ in the germline V gene. The chain's CDR3 is CASSLGSGGSFTDTQYF. The CDR3 bases are TGCGCCAGCAGCTTGGGTAGCGGGGGGTCCTTCACAGATACGCAGTATTTT.

Note on this clonotype: A junction boundary mismatches the germline segment, possibly from a read error. The chain joins TRBV30 to TRBJ2-7; D ambiguous. Germline V gene data show CDR1 as GTSNPN and CDR2 as SVGIG (reference sequence). This CDR3 is 14 amino acids long. The CDR3 spells CAWKRRQTTYGQYF. The CDR3 DNA reads TGTGCCTGGAAGAGGAGACAAACAACCTACGGGCAGTACTTC.

This clonotype was seen many times. This chain joins TRBV29-1 and TRBJ2-7; D is ambiguous. CDR1 and CDR2 (germline): SQVTM, ANQGSEA. The CDR3 extends over 13 amino acids. V gave up 4 bases and J gave up 5 bases, with 15 bases separating them. The CDR3 reads CSVGGDVSDEQYF. In DNA form, the CDR3 reads TGCAGCGTTGGGGGTGATGTATCGGACGAGCAGTACTTC.

This clonotype was seen repeatedly, ten times or more. The V and J genes are TRBV7-2 and TRBJ1-5, with 8 bases identical to TRBD1. The ends lost 2 bases at V and 4 bases at J; junction bases unmatched: 4. The CDR3 length is 15 residues. Per the germline V gene, CDR1 is SGHTA and CDR2 is FQGNSA. The CDR3 protein is CASSLRQGANQPQHF. In nucleotides, the CDR3 is TGTGCCAGCAGCTTAAGGCAGGGGGCTAATCAGCCCCAGCATTTT. Together with reference TRBV7-2 and TRBJ1-5, the CDR3 gives the full variable domain: GAGVSQSPSNKVTEKGKDVELRCDPISGHTALYWYRQSLGQGLEFLIYFQGNSAPDKSGLPSDRFSAERTGGSVSTLTIQRTQQEDSAVYLCASSLRQGANQPQHFGDGTRLSIL.

This clonotype appeared many times. V usage is TRBV20-1 and J usage is TRBJ1-1; possible D gene TRBD1, 5 bases. The V gene lost 0 bases and the J gene lost 7 bases, with 12 bases spanning the gap. The CDR3 has 13 residues. The germline V gene encodes CDR1 DFQATT and CDR2 SNEGSKA (reference sequence). In DNA form, the CDR3 reads TGCAGTGCTAGAGACAGAGGTGGACATGAAGCTTTCTTT. This translates into CSARDRGGHEAFF.

This clonotype was recorded many times. The chain links TRBV7-2 to TRBJ1-5; D remains ambiguous. CDR1 and CDR2 (germline): SGHTA, FQGNSA. The ends were cut back, 4 bases at V and 6 bases at J, with 10 bases in the middle. The CDR3 spans 13 residues. The CDR3 DNA sequence: TGTGCCAGCAGCTCCGGATGGGGTCAGCCCCAGCATTTT. It translates to CASSSGWGQPQHF.

This clonotype has ten or more counts. This chain uses TRBV29-1 with TRBJ2-7; D might be TRBD1 (6 bases). The germline V gene has CDR1 SQVTM and CDR2 ANQGSEA. V lost 7 bases and J lost 1, with 17 bases in between. The CDR3 spans 14 residues. CDR3 in DNA: TGCAGCGCCGCAGGGGCTCTAGGGTCCTACGAGCAGTACTTC. This translates into CSAAGALGSYEQYF.

There are many counts of this clonotype. This chain connects TRBV19 to TRBJ1-6; 9 nucleotides align to TRBD1. From germline, CDR1 is LNHDA and CDR2 SQIVND (reference sequence). J lost 1 base, V lost 6 bases, and 1 base had no gene match. CDR3 size: 15 residues. In nucleotides, the CDR3 is TGTGCCAGTAGACAGGGGGCATCCTATAATTCACCCCTCCACTTT. Protein: CASRQGASYNSPLHF. The entire variable domain, with the rest obtained from reference TRBV19 and TRBJ1-6, is as follows: DGGITQSPKYLFRKEGQNVTLSCEQNLNHDAMYWYRQDPGQGLRLIYYSQIVNDFQKGDIAEGYSVSREKKESFPLTVTSAQKNPTAFYLCASRQGASYNSPLHFGNGTRLTVT.

The chain recombines TRBV7-2 with TRBJ1-5; 7 bases line up with TRBD1. This CDR3 has 15 amino acids. V dropped 1 base and J dropped 1; count of bases not matched to a gene: 1. Germline loops: CDR1 SGHTA, CDR2 FQGNSA. The CDR3 sequence: CASSLVGQSNQPQHF. DNA for the CDR3: TGTGCCAGCAGCTTAGTGGGACAGAGCAATCAGCCCCAGCATTTT.

This clonotype was counted many times. The J gene is TRBJ2-5, the V gene TRBV7-6; D is possibly TRBD1 (6 bases). V was shortened by 3 bases and J by 1 base, with 12 bases between the two germline ends. This CDR3 spans 15 amino acids. CDR1 and CDR2 from the germline V gene are SGHVS and FNYEAQ. The CDR3 reads CASSLRGFLQETQYF. For the CDR3, the DNA is TGTGCCAGCAGCTTGAGGGGGTTTCTCCAAGAGACCCAGTACTTC.

Many counts were recorded for this clonotype. This sequence joins TRBV10-2 and TRBJ2-3, with 10 positions matching TRBD2. Germline V gives CDR1 WSHSY, CDR2 SAAADI. J gave up 8 bases and V 4 bases, and 12 bases lay outside the gene matches. CDR3 size: 16 residues. CDR3 DNA sequence: TGCGCCAGCAGTGCCCCTGTGAGCGGGGGGGCCGGTACGCAGTATTTT. It yields the protein CASSAPVSGGAGTQYF.

This clonotype was seen at least ten times. The chain links TRBV11-2 to TRBJ2-1; 8 bases line up with TRBD2. Looked up from germline, CDR1 is SGHAT and CDR2 is FQNNGV. V lost 5 bases to trimming and J lost 0 bases; unmatched junction nucleotides: 12. This CDR3 spans 18 amino acids. Here the CDR3 reads CASSGSSSGHYSYNEQFF. As DNA, the CDR3 is TGTGCCAGCAGCGGTAGCTCTAGCGGGCACTACTCCTACAATGAGCAGTTCTTC.

This clonotype was seen at least ten times. The V and J genes are TRBV20-1 and TRBJ1-5; 9 bases align to TRBD1. J was trimmed by 2 bases and V by 6 bases; bases with no gene match: 2. The V gene's germline CDR1 is DFQATT and CDR2 SNEGSKA (reference sequence). CDR3 length: 13 residues. For the CDR3, the DNA is TGCAGTGCGGACAGGGGCGGCAATCAGCCCCAGCATTTT. It yields the protein CSADRGGNQPQHF.

Notes on this clonotype: A much larger clone sits a single nucleotide away, making a read error possible. The genes are TRBV2 and TRBJ1-2; D might be TRBD1 (5 bases). Germline-derived CDR1 and CDR2 are SNHLY and FYNNEI. The CDR3 length is 14 residues. The CDR3 loop reads CGSSRTYSFYGYTF. The CDR3 bases are TGTGGCAGCAGCCGGACATATTCCTTCTATGGCTACACCTTC.

There are many counts of this clonotype. The genes are TRBV6-5 and TRBJ2-5, with TRBD2 matching over 7 bases. The germline V gene encodes CDR1 MNHEY and CDR2 SVGAGI. The CDR3 spans 13 residues. The V segment lost 6 bases and the J segment 3 bases; nucleotides outside the gene matches: 4. The CDR3 DNA reads as TGTGCCAGCAGCCTAGCGGACAAAGAGACCCAGTACTTC. This translates into CASSLADKETQYF.

This clonotype has ten or more counts. The chain couples TRBV7-2 to TRBJ1-1; TRBD1 might be the D (5 bases). This CDR3 comprises 15 residues. CDR1 and CDR2 from the germline V gene are SGHTA and FQGNSA. V lost 2 bases to trimming and J lost 1 base, with 11 bases between them. The CDR3 loop is CASSLTRQTNTEAFF. Written as DNA, the CDR3 is TGTGCCAGCAGCTTAACCCGACAGACGAACACTGAAGCTTTCTTT.

At least ten counts were recorded for this clonotype. The V gene is TRBV12-3 or TRBV12-4, the J gene TRBJ2-5, with TRBD2 as a possible D gene (6 bases). This CDR3 comprises 16 residues. The ends were cut back, 4 bases at V and 5 bases at J, with 20 bases in the middle. The DNA for the CDR3 is TGTGCCAGCAGTTCCCCCATGGACCACCGGGAGGAGACCCAGTACTTC. Its protein product is CASSSPMDHREETQYF.

This clonotype was seen repeatedly, ten times or more. The chain employs TRBV6-5 and TRBJ2-3, with a tentative D call TRBD1 (6 bases). Germline V gene sequence: CDR1 MNHEY, CDR2 SVGAGI. CDR3 length: 15 amino acids. V lost 6 bases to trimming and J lost 2 bases, with 15 bases between them. CDR3 sequence (DNA): TGTGCCAGCAGACCAGACAGGACCGACACAGATACGCAGTATTTT. Translation: CASRPDRTDTDTQYF.

This chain joins TRBV2 and TRBJ1-5; possible D gene TRBD1, 6 bases. This CDR3 is built from 13 residues. The V gene's germline CDR1 is SNHLY and CDR2 FYNNEI. V was shortened by 7 bases and J by 5 bases, with 12 bases between the two germline ends. CDR3 loop: CASNRQVDQPQHF. In DNA, the CDR3 is TGTGCCAGCAATCGACAGGTCGATCAGCCCCAGCATTTT. Full variable domain (rest looked up from reference TRBV2 and TRBJ1-5): EPEVTQTPSHQVTQMGQEVILRCVPISNHLYFYWYRQILGQKVEFLVSFYNNEISEKSEIFDDQFSVERPDGSNFTLKIRSTKLEDSAMYFCASNRQVDQPQHFGDGTRLSIL.